A single sample gave rise to the 25 T cell receptor beta chains below, sequenced in a study of cytomegalovirus exposure and HLA in healthy donors. PCR was performed using 60 Vbeta and 13 Jbeta primers. TCRdb's table, derived via immunoSEQ multiplex PCR, lists solely in-frame clones and lacks some. The data hold 130,000 to 150,000 clones, with around 77% observed a single time. Material for sequencing was PBMCs. The receptor set was obtained from a woman between 50 and 59 years old in good health and CMV-seronegative.

The chain links TRBV19 to TRBJ1-3; no firm D call. Germline CDR1 and CDR2: LNHDA and SQIVND (reference sequence). The CDR3 loop spans 15 amino acids. The V end was cut by 2 bases, the J end by 0 bases, with 8 bases between. DNA of the CDR3: TGTGCCAGTAGTATAAACCGGGACTCTGGAAACACCATATATTTT. This gives the protein CASSINRDSGNTIYF.

The V gene is TRBV2, the J gene TRBJ1-2; unclear D gene. The CDR3 totals 12 residues. Looked up from germline, CDR1 is SNHLY and CDR2 is FYNNEI. CDR3 protein: CAYRGQVGGYTF. CDR3 nucleotide sequence: TGTGCGTATAGAGGGCAGGTTGGGGGCTACACCTTC.

The chain is built from TRBV6-1 and TRBJ2-1; the match to TRBD2 covers 10 bases. The CDR3 runs 14 residues. Trimming cost V 5 bases and J 5 bases; bases outside gene matches: 3. Germline CDR1 reads MNHNS; CDR2 reads SASEGT. As DNA, the CDR3 is TGTGCCAGCAGTCTTAGCGGGGGGCACAATGAGCAGTTCTTC. It is translated as CASSLSGGHNEQFF.

The gene calls are TRBV11-3 and TRBJ2-3; TRBD2 matches at 10 bases. Germline V lookup: CDR1 SGHNT, CDR2 YENEEA. V lost 4 bases to trimming and J lost 4 bases; unmatched junction nucleotides: 8. The CDR3 runs to 16 residues. The CDR3 nucleotides are TGTGCCAGCAGCTCGAGCGGGGGGGCCGGGGCAGATACGCAGTATTTT. This translates into CASSSSGGAGADTQYF.

The chain couples TRBV5-1 to TRBJ1-2; no clear D gene. CDR1 is SGHRS and CDR2 is YFSETQ in the germline V gene. The CDR3 has 13 residues. Between the trimmed V and J ends, which lost 0 bases and 6 bases, there was a span of 9 bases. For the CDR3, the DNA is TGCGCCAGCAGCTTGGAGTCTATGGATGGCTACACCTTC. Encoded protein: CASSLESMDGYTF.

The chain couples TRBV6-5 to TRBJ1-5; weak D call: TRBD1 (6 bases). V shed 9 bases and J shed 4 bases, with 13 bases lying between them. Germline assignment: CDR1 MNHEY and CDR2 SVGAGI. This CDR3 has 13 residues. CDR3 loop: CASSGTLNQPQHF. The CDR3 DNA follows: TGTGCCAGTTCCGGGACACTTAATCAGCCCCAGCATTTT.

Worth noting for this clone: A junction end diverges from the germline sequence, so it may reflect a read error. This chain links TRBV30 with TRBJ2-5; possibly TRBD1 for D (6 bases). The germline V gene encodes CDR1 GTSNPN and CDR2 SVGIG (reference sequence). This CDR3 has 14 amino acids. The CDR3 loop is CARSRTGFQETQYF. The DNA of the CDR3 is TGTGCCCGGAGCCGAACAGGGTTTCAAGAGACCCAGTACTTC.

The chain employs TRBV10-3 and TRBJ1-2; 7 bases are a match to TRBD1. V shed 3 bases, J shed 10 bases, and the junction held 2 bases outside the gene matches. Germline V gene lookup returns CDR1 ENHRY and CDR2 SYGVKD. CDR3 length: 11 amino acids. The CDR3 spells CAISDGTVYTF. For the CDR3, the DNA is TGTGCCATCAGTGATGGGACAGTCTACACCTTC.

The CDR3 DNA is TGTGCCAGCCCACGGTCTTTTAATCAGCCCCAGCATTTT. Its translation is CASPRSFNQPQHF. V usage is TRBV21-1 and J usage is TRBJ1-5. TRBV21-1 corresponds to a pseudogene. The CDR3 sequence is 13 residues long.

The rearrangement uses TRBV5-1 and TRBJ2-3; D may be TRBD1 (6 bases). This CDR3 is 15 amino acids long. Trimming removed 0 bases at V and 1 base at J, with 9 bases between. Germline V gene sequence: CDR1 SGHRS, CDR2 YFSETQ. CDR3 bases: TGCGCCAGCAGCTTGGAGGACAGACGCACAGATACGCAGTATTTT. Encoded protein: CASSLEDRRTDTQYF.

The chain has TRBV6-6 and TRBJ1-1; D gene unclear. The CDR3 is 13 residues long. With 2 bases removed from V and 1 base from J, the gap between germline ends came to 5 bases. Germline V lookup: CDR1 MNHNY, CDR2 SVGAGI (reference sequence). CDR3 sequence: CASSYDSNTEAFF. Written as DNA, the CDR3 is TGTGCCAGCAGTTACGACTCGAACACTGAAGCTTTCTTT.

The V call is TRBV30, the J call TRBJ1-6, with TRBD1 identical over 7 bases. This CDR3 region has 13 residues. With V trimmed by 5 bases and J by 7 bases, 5 bases remained unmatched. Germline CDR1 reads GTSNPN; CDR2 reads SVGIG (reference sequence). CDR3 DNA: TGTGCCTGGGAGGGACAGTACAATTCACCCCTCCACTTT. Protein product: CAWEGQYNSPLHF.

Comments on this clone: Relative to the germline gene, one junction end is altered; a read error may explain this. Other DNA sequences within the sample encode an identical CDR3. This chain uses TRBV5-5 with TRBJ1-1; tentatively, D is TRBD1 (5 bases). Germline CDR1 is SGHKS and CDR2 is YYEKEE (reference sequence). The CDR3 is 14 amino acids. The CDR3 protein is CASSLDGGNTEAFF. As DNA, the CDR3 is TGCGCCAGCAGCCTTGACGGGGGGAACACTGAAGCTTTCTTT.

A word on this clone: A junction end diverges from the germline sequence, so it may reflect a read error. CDR3: CAWSSRDSFFSPQNF. In nucleotides, the CDR3 is TGTGCCTGGTCTTCACGGGACAGTTTTTTCTCCCCCCAGAACTTC. V gene TRBV30 combines with J gene TRBJ2-5, with 7 positions matching TRBD1. The CDR3 extends over 15 amino acids. Germline lookup yields CDR1 GTSNPN and CDR2 SVGIG (reference sequence).

The chain couples TRBV2 to TRBJ2-7, with 7 bases that match TRBD1. Germline values: CDR1 SNHLY, CDR2 FYNNEI. The CDR3 runs 14 residues. Trimming at V came to 4 bases and at J to 1 base, leaving 4 bases not matched to a gene. The CDR3 coding sequence is TGTGCCAGCAGTGGGGACAGCCTGTCCTACGAGCAGTACTTC. This encodes CASSGDSLSYEQYF. The entire variable domain, with the rest obtained from reference TRBV2 and TRBJ2-7, is as follows: EPEVTQTPSHQVTQMGQEVILRCVPISNHLYFYWYRQILGQKVEFLVSFYNNEISEKSEIFDDQFSVERPDGSNFTLKIRSTKLEDSAMYFCASSGDSLSYEQYFGPGTRLTVT.

This chain uses TRBV30 with TRBJ1-1; 10 positions agree with TRBD1. The V segment lost 3 bases and the J segment 6 bases; nucleotides outside the gene matches: 4. Per germline, CDR1 GTSNPN and CDR2 SVGIG (reference sequence). The CDR3 loop spans 13 amino acids. This chain's CDR3 is CAWRGTGVPEAFF. CDR3 nucleotide sequence: TGTGCCTGGAGGGGGACAGGGGTCCCTGAAGCTTTCTTT.

The genes are TRBV5-4 and TRBJ2-7, with 10 positions matching TRBD2. The V gene end was trimmed by 4 bases and the J gene end by 2 bases; junction bases not matched to a gene: 6. The germline V gene has CDR1 SGHNT and CDR2 YYREEE (reference sequence). The CDR3 length is 15 residues. The CDR3 DNA is TGTGCCAGCAGCGCCGGACTAGCGGAAGCCTACGAGCAGTACTTC. This translates into CASSAGLAEAYEQYF.

This chain connects TRBV10-3 to TRBJ2-3; TRBD2 might be the D (6 bases). CDR1 is ENHRY, CDR2 SYGVKD, per germline. The CDR3 length is 16 residues. Trimming stripped 4 bases from V and 2 bases from J, with 16 bases between. This chain's CDR3 is CAISASWDSATDTQYF. The DNA of the CDR3 is TGTGCCATCAGTGCGAGTTGGGACTCGGCCACAGATACGCAGTATTTT.

The gene calls are TRBV7-2 and TRBJ1-2; 8 bases are shared with TRBD1. Germline values: CDR1 SGHTA, CDR2 FQGNSA. The V and J ends lost 3 bases and 2 bases, in that order; junction bases with no gene match: 2. The CDR3 is 14 residues long. CDR3 amino acids: CASSLDRANYGYTF. For the CDR3, the DNA is TGTGCCAGCAGCTTGGACAGGGCGAACTATGGCTACACCTTC.

This sequence joins TRBV9 and TRBJ2-7, with 8 bases lining up with TRBD2. The CDR3 loop spans 17 amino acids. V lost 0 bases to trimming and J lost 0 bases; unmatched junction nucleotides: 8. Germline lookup yields CDR1 SGDLS and CDR2 YYNGEE. CDR3 in DNA: TGTGCCAGCAGCGTAGACGGCGGGAGGTATAGCTCCTACGAGCAGTACTTC. Amino acids: CASSVDGGRYSSYEQYF.

The sample holds a few counts of this clone. The V and J genes are TRBV5-1 and TRBJ2-2; D is perhaps TRBD2 (5 bases). V lost 0 bases and J lost 7, with 13 bases in between. CDR1 and CDR2 (germline): SGHRS, YFSETQ. CDR3 length: 15 residues. The CDR3 sequence: CASSLDGRGVGELFF. DNA of the CDR3: TGCGCCAGCAGCTTGGATGGACGGGGAGTCGGGGAGCTGTTTTTT.

Concerning this clone itself: Additional DNA sequences in this sample encode the identical CDR3. The rearrangement uses TRBV7-2 and TRBJ1-2, with 9 bases aligning to TRBD1. The CDR3 has 13 residues. The germline CDR1 and CDR2 sequences are SGHTA and FQGNSA. The V and J ends lost 6 bases and 6 bases, in that order; junction bases with no gene match: 5. The DNA of the CDR3 is TGTGCCAGCAGAAAACAGGGGGCGCATGGCTACACCTTC. Its protein is CASRKQGAHGYTF.

This chain uses TRBV5-1 with TRBJ2-7; TRBD1 aligns across 7 bases. The length of the CDR3 is 17 residues. J gave up 5 bases and V 4 bases, and 18 bases lay outside the gene matches. Looked up from germline, CDR1 is SGHRS and CDR2 is YFSETQ. In nucleotides, the CDR3 is TGCGCCAGCAGCCCAATGCCCGACAGGGCCCCAGGAAACGAGCAGTACTTC. Residues: CASSPMPDRAPGNEQYF.

A remark on this clone: Germline is not matched at one junction end, which may reflect a read error. V and J are TRBV4-3 and TRBJ2-3; 8 bases agree with TRBD2. Per germline, CDR1 LGHNA and CDR2 YSLEER. The CDR3 loop spans 16 amino acids. For the CDR3, the DNA is TGCACCAGCAGCCTCAGCGGGGGATTTGGAGGGGATACGCAGTATTTT. Translation gives CTSSLSGGFGGDTQYF.

This clone has just a few counts. The chain uses TRBV7-3 and TRBJ2-2; tentative D call: TRBD1 (6 bases). Trimming left V 6 bases short and J 7 bases short, with 21 bases between. The CDR3 is 16 amino acids. Germline loops: CDR1 SGHTA, CDR2 FQGTGA. The CDR3 loop is CASSPTGAQLGGELFF. The CDR3 nucleotides are TGTGCCAGCAGTCCGACAGGCGCCCAACTAGGCGGGGAGCTGTTTTTT.